This TCR beta chain was documented in a study of OX40 agonist ivuxolimab in advanced cancers. The table came from immunoSEQ multiplex PCR; TCRdb's copy has only in-frame clones and leaves some out. In the table there are under 95,000 clones, about 89% of which are singletons. The germline V gene encodes CDR1 MGHRA and CDR2 YSYEKL. This CDR3 is built from 13 residues. The V end was cut by 2 bases, the J end by 4 bases, with 8 bases between. This sample comprised CD4+ or CD8+ T cells sorted from blood, obtained in a trial of the OX40 agonist ivuxolimab. The TCR sequence derives from an adult with an advanced solid tumor such as melanoma, head and neck, liver or kidney cancer. The chain employs TRBV4-1 and TRBJ1-1; D gene ambiguous. The CDR3, as DNA: TGCGCCAGCAGCCAACTCAGTGGCACTGAAGCTTTCTTT. Translated: CASSQLSGTEAFF.